Presented here are 21 T cell receptor beta chains from one specimen sequenced in a study of CD8 T cells in ankylosing spondylitis (dated by TCRdb to 2016 to 2017). Libraries were made using 5' RACE. Reads for this sample came from an Illumina HiSeq 2500. TCRdb trimmed the raw reads at Q25, called clones with MiXCR and kept productive beta chains. Identical CDR3 protein sequences are pooled into one entry, listed with their most common genes and DNA. The sample yields about 340,000 distinct CDR3 sequences; approximately 14% were counted once. About 1.1% of the sample goes to the ten largest clones. Material for sequencing was blood, either unsorted or a sorted T cell fraction (not recorded which). These receptors came from a male donor with ankylosing spondylitis or in good health (not recorded which).

The V and J genes are TRBV4-2 and TRBJ2-1, with TRBD2 identical over 12 bases. The CDR3 is 17 amino acids. Trimming at V came to 2 bases and at J to 4 bases, leaving 6 bases not matched to a gene. Germline V gene lookup returns CDR1 LGHNA and CDR2 YNFKEQ. The CDR3: CASSQLPTSGGYNEQFF. The CDR3 DNA reads as TGTGCCAGCAGCCAATTACCGACTAGCGGGGGATACAATGAGCAGTTCTTC.

This chain links TRBV18 with TRBJ2-1, with D unclear. Germline values: CDR1 KGHSH, CDR2 LQKENI. Trimming shortened V by 0 bases and J by 10 bases, and 19 bases separated the two germline ends. The CDR3 has 16 residues. The CDR3 DNA is TGTGCCAGCTCACCACCGGTCGCTACTCCCTACCGCGAGCAGTTCTTC. It yields the protein CASSPPVATPYREQFF.

Points on this clonotype: A much larger clone differs by one base, so this may be a read error. This chain uses TRBV15 with TRBJ2-3; 9 nucleotides agree with TRBD1. CDR3 length: 13 residues. The germline CDR1 and CDR2 sequences are LNHNV and YYDKDF (reference sequence). CDR3 coding DNA: TGTGCCACCAGCTGGACAGGGGCAGATACGAAGTATTTT. The encoded protein is CATSWTGADTKYF. Combining the CDR3 with reference TRBV15 and TRBJ2-3 gives the whole variable domain DAMVIQNPRYQVTQFGKPVTLSCSQTLNHNVMYWYQQKSSQAPKLLFHYYDKDFNNEADTPDNFQSRRPNTSFCFLDIRSPGLGDTAMYLCATSWTGADTKYFGPGTRLTVL.

This clonotype occurred many times. The rearrangement uses TRBV7-7 and TRBJ2-1; possible D gene TRBD1, 6 bases. The germline V and J ends were trimmed by 5 bases and 10 bases, with 21 bases remaining between them. This CDR3 region has 15 residues. Germline loops: CDR1 SSHAT, CDR2 FNYEAQ (reference sequence). DNA for the CDR3: TGTGCCAGCAGCCAGCTAAGTGGGGGTCAGGGGGAGCAGTTCTTC. It is translated as CASSQLSGGQGEQFF.

This clonotype occurred a few times. This chain joins TRBV15 and TRBJ1-6; D is undetermined. The germline V gene has CDR1 LNHNV and CDR2 YYDKDF (reference sequence). V was trimmed by 0 bases and J by 7 bases, leaving 13 bases between them. The CDR3 length is 16 residues. The CDR3: CATSRDPIATNSPLHF. CDR3 sequence (DNA): TGTGCCACCAGCAGAGATCCTATAGCGACAAATTCACCCCTCCACTTT. The full variable domain, its missing parts supplied by reference TRBV15 and TRBJ1-6, is DAMVIQNPRYQVTQFGKPVTLSCSQTLNHNVMYWYQQKSSQAPKLLFHYYDKDFNNEADTPDNFQSRRPNTSFCFLDIRSPGLGDTAMYLCATSRDPIATNSPLHFGNGTRLTVT.

The chain uses TRBV3-1 and TRBJ2-7; 14 bases line up with TRBD2. The trim removed 4 bases at V and 2 bases at J, leaving 7 bases unmatched. In germline, CDR1 is LGHDT, CDR2 YNNKEL (reference sequence). The CDR3 loop spans 17 amino acids. The DNA for the CDR3 is TGTGCCAGCAGCCTGTCCGGGACTAGCGGGAGCCCCTACGAGCAGTACTTC. This translates into CASSLSGTSGSPYEQYF.

The chain is built from TRBV12-3 or TRBV12-4 and TRBJ1-1, with a tentative D call TRBD1 (5 bases). Trimming removed 3 bases from V and 11 bases from J, with 16 bases in between. The CDR3 length is 13 residues. The CDR3 region has the DNA TGTGCCAGCAGTTTTGGTGGAGGGGCCGGCGCTTTCTTT. Translated: CASSFGGGAGAFF.

This clonotype was detected many times. The chain uses TRBV29-1 and TRBJ2-7; the D is unclear. The CDR3 extends over 12 amino acids. Germline V gene lookup returns CDR1 SQVTM and CDR2 ANQGSEA. Trimming pared 5 bases from V and 2 bases from J, leaving 10 bases between. The chain's CDR3 is CSVNIGTYEQYF. CDR3 nucleotides: TGCAGCGTTAATATTGGGACCTACGAGCAGTACTTC.

A few counts support this clonotype. This chain connects TRBV6-1 to TRBJ1-1; D perhaps matches TRBD1 (6 bases). V lost 6 bases and J lost 1, with 12 bases in between. Germline loops: CDR1 MNHNS, CDR2 SASEGT. This CDR3 has 14 residues. CDR3 loop: CASRQGRGNTEAFF. DNA of the CDR3: TGTGCCAGCAGGCAGGGGAGGGGGAACACTGAAGCTTTCTTT.

The chain recombines TRBV12-3 or TRBV12-4 with TRBJ2-3; 14 nucleotides match TRBD2. The V gene end was trimmed by 8 bases and the J gene end by 2 bases; junction bases not matched to a gene: 15. The CDR3 loop spans 19 amino acids. The CDR3 nucleotides are TGTGCCAGCTGCCAGACTAGCGGGGGGGCCTCCTTCTTCACAGATACGCAGTATTTT. This gives the protein CASCQTSGGASFFTDTQYF.

This clonotype was picked up many times. The gene calls are TRBV9 and TRBJ2-7, with a possible D match to TRBD2 (5 bases). The CDR3 spans 15 residues. Between the trimmed V and J ends, which lost 0 bases and 3 bases, there was a span of 13 bases. Germline CDR1 reads SGDLS; CDR2 reads YYNGEE. CDR3 nucleotides: TGTGCCAGCAGCGTAGGTGAGGGCAACTTCTACGAGCAGTACTTC. This gives the protein CASSVGEGNFYEQYF.

This chain joins TRBV19 and TRBJ1-2, with a tentative D call TRBD1 (5 bases). The CDR3 totals 14 residues. Trimming stripped 1 base from V and 6 bases from J, with 12 bases between. Germline CDR1 reads LNHDA; CDR2 reads SQIVND (reference sequence). The CDR3 sequence: CASSIAGTLNGYTF. The CDR3 bases are TGTGCCAGTAGTATAGCCGGGACCTTAAATGGCTACACCTTC. Filled out from reference TRBV19 and TRBJ1-2, the complete variable domain reads DGGITQSPKYLFRKEGQNVTLSCEQNLNHDAMYWYRQDPGQGLRLIYYSQIVNDFQKGDIAEGYSVSREKKESFPLTVTSAQKNPTAFYLCASSIAGTLNGYTFGSGTRLTVV.

The chain joins TRBV2 to TRBJ2-7; D is perhaps TRBD1 or TRBD2 (6 bases each). This CDR3 has 14 amino acids. V shed 2 bases and J shed 3 bases, with 11 bases lying between them. Germline V gene data show CDR1 as SNHLY and CDR2 as FYNNEI. The CDR3, as DNA: TGTGCCAGCAGTGAAACAGGGACTTACTACGAGCAGTACTTC. It specifies CASSETGTYYEQYF.

The table lists this clonotype with many counts. This chain uses TRBV2 with TRBJ2-7; D assignment may be TRBD1 or TRBD2 (5 bases each). Trimming cost V 3 bases and J 4 bases, with 7 bases left between them. Germline values: CDR1 SNHLY, CDR2 FYNNEI. The CDR3 runs to 12 residues. The CDR3 loop reads CASSDGGYEQYF. As DNA, the CDR3 is TGTGCCAGCAGTGATGGGGGATACGAGCAGTACTTC.

The V and J genes are TRBV5-1 and TRBJ2-3, with D perhaps matching TRBD1 or TRBD2 (5 bases each). CDR3 size: 15 residues. V was pared by 3 bases and J by 2 bases, with 13 bases between. The germline V gene has CDR1 SGHRS and CDR2 YFSETQ. The DNA for the CDR3 is TGCGCCAGCAGCTGGGGGTCGAGGGACACAGATACGCAGTATTTT. This sequence encodes CASSWGSRDTDTQYF.

This clonotype was detected a few times. The chain is built from TRBV10-2 and TRBJ1-5; D call uncertain. The ends were cut back, 3 bases at V and 4 bases at J, with 7 bases in the middle. The CDR3 runs 13 residues. The germline gives CDR1 WSHSY, CDR2 SAAADI. This CDR3 is CASSEYGNQPQHF. CDR3 sequence (DNA): TGCGCCAGCAGTGAATACGGTAATCAGCCCCAGCATTTT.

This clonotype was seen a few times. The chain couples TRBV4-1 to TRBJ2-1, with no clear D. The CDR3 runs 15 residues. V gave up 0 bases and J gave up 4 bases, with 10 bases separating them. Germline V lookup: CDR1 MGHRA, CDR2 YSYEKL. The CDR3 here is CASSQEGNIYNEQFF. The CDR3 bases are TGCGCCAGCAGCCAAGAAGGTAACATTTACAATGAGCAGTTCTTC.

The chain couples TRBV5-1 to TRBJ2-5, with TRBD1 matching over 9 bases. Germline V gives CDR1 SGHRS, CDR2 YFSETQ. V gave up 4 bases and J gave up 4 bases; unmatched junction bases: 8. This CDR3 is 15 amino acids long. CDR3 bases: TGCGCCAGCAGCAGGACAGGGGCCGCCAGAGAGACCCAGTACTTC. It is translated as CASSRTGAARETQYF.

V is TRBV2 and J is TRBJ2-7; TRBD2 is a possible D gene (5 bases). V was trimmed by 6 bases and J by 11 bases, leaving 11 bases between them. The CDR3 has 10 residues. Germline V CDR1 and CDR2: SNHLY, FYNNEI. The CDR3: CASSASREYF. The CDR3 DNA reads as TGTGCCAGCAGCGCCTCGAGGGAGTACTTC. Drawing the rest from reference TRBV2 and TRBJ2-7, the complete variable domain is EPEVTQTPSHQVTQMGQEVILRCVPISNHLYFYWYRQILGQKVEFLVSFYNNEISEKSEIFDDQFSVERPDGSNFTLKIRSTKLEDSAMYFCASSASREYFGPGTRLTVT.

This clonotype was seen more than once but under ten times. The chain links TRBV14 to TRBJ2-5, with D unclear. V dropped 3 bases and J dropped 4 bases, with 9 bases sitting between them. CDR3 size: 13 residues. Germline values: CDR1 SGHDN, CDR2 FVKESK. The CDR3 DNA is TGTGCCAGCAGCCAGACCCACACAGAGACCCAGTACTTC. This encodes CASSQTHTETQYF.

V usage is TRBV25-1 and J usage is TRBJ2-1; tentatively, D is TRBD1 or TRBD2 (5 bases each). The CDR3 loop spans 11 amino acids. With 2 bases removed from V and 16 bases from J, the gap between germline ends came to 12 bases. CDR1 is MGHDK and CDR2 is SYGVNS in the germline V gene. Here the CDR3 DNA reads TGTGCCAGCAGTGAAGTGGGGACGACCTTCTTC. It translates to CASSEVGTTFF.